The sequence of this TCR beta chain was determined in a study of cytotoxic CD8 clonotypes in ibrutinib-treated CLL. The overall study: Average yields of roughly 260,000 productive templates and 75,000 to 100,000 productive rearrangements characterized the samples.

Clones were sequenced by immunoSEQ multiplex PCR, and TCRdb holds only the in-frame ones, with some missing. The table lists approximately 70,000 clones, approximately 80% of them singletons. CDR1 SNHLY and CDR2 FYNNEI come from the germline V gene. The CDR3 runs 12 residues. V was cut by 6 bases and J by 5 bases, with 11 bases left in between. This clone has only a few counts. Its target is unknown. Study-wide findings and caveats: Investigators sampled sustained-remission and progressing patients at differing times. A rise in clonality was seen at ibrutinib response, and a fall back toward baseline was seen at progression.

Sequenced material: PBMCs, taken at disease progression, from a patient treated with ibrutinib. The receptor was isolated from a human donor with chronic lymphocytic leukemia. The chain recombines TRBV2 with TRBJ2-7, with no clear D. CDR3 residues: CASSATIDEQYF. The CDR3 region has the DNA TGTGCCAGCAGCGCCACCATTGACGAGCAGTACTTC.